This TCR beta chain was sequenced during a study of T-cell reconstitution after alpha-beta-depleted transplantation in children (dated by TCRdb to the mid-2010s). Background on the whole study: T-cell immune reconstitution after TCRalphabeta/CD19-depleted allogeneic hematopoietic cell transplantation in children was quantitatively tracked in the study by means of TCR repertoire profiling.

Library method: PCR. Data came from an Illumina HiSeq 2500. TCR library preparation used molecular barcoding, with unique molecular identifiers applied to normalize quantification of the TCRbeta repertoire. In-frame beta chains were kept once TCRdb had trimmed the public reads at Q25 with fastp and called clones with MiXCR. Duplicate CDR3 protein sequences are folded into a single record with the most common DNA and genes. The sample table holds more than 550,000 distinct CDR3 sequences, of which more than 9% were seen once. Of the sample, less than 5% falls within the top ten clones. Based on the germline V gene, the CDR1 and CDR2 sequences are SQVTM and ANQGSEA. From the cysteine up to the phenylalanine, the CDR3 has a length of 13 residues. Only the CDR3 portion is preserved as DNA: 39 bases, with reading frame beginning at the first base. The trim is 4 bases for V and 6 bases for J, with a gap of 15 bases between the germline ends.

This clonotype was seen at least ten times. Its antigen is unknown. Base qualities are not provided; no much larger clone lies one nucleotide away. Specimen: PBMCs from the stem cell graft donor, collected from the stem cell graft. The TCR comes from a human donor who donated a stem cell graft to a child with acute myeloid leukemia. The rearrangement joined TRBV29-1 to TRBJ1-1, with the D gene too uncertain to name. The CDR3 reads CSVVPGGIAEAFF. The DNA sequence follows: TGCAGCGTTGTTCCGGGAGGGATCGCTGAAGCTTTCTTT.